This TCR beta chain comes out of a study of regulatory T cells in long-lasting Graves disease. The study, taken as a whole, reports: Sampling was limited to peripheral blood rather than thyroid tissue.

Libraries of TCR beta came from iRepertoire HTBI primers plus Arm-PCR of CDR3 regions. TCRdb re-analysed the multiplex PCR reads in MiXCR, keeping a single row per CDR3 protein. The top ten hold roughly 10% of the sample, which has about 540,000 distinct CDR3 sequences, roughly 14% seen once. Time point meaning: newly diagnosed GD, antithyroid drugs for less than 3 months. After RNA was extracted from PBMCs, the TCR library was made from it. This clonotype was seen repeatedly, ten times or more. The antigen is unknown. Germline V gene sequence: CDR1 SGHRS, CDR2 YFSETQ. The CDR3 spans 13 residues. The ends were cut back, 1 base at V and 7 bases at J, with 11 bases in the middle. The sample also formed part of further work on T cells in Graves' hyperthyroidism and ophthalmopathy. In that study: Ophthalmopathy could be told apart from stable hyperthyroidism with a 13 V-J model.

The receptor was derived from a man aged 30 to 45 with Graves disease. V gene TRBV5-1 combines with J gene TRBJ1-1, with D possibly being TRBD1 (5 bases). The specimen comprised peripheral blood mononuclear cells (PBMCs), sampled at new diagnosis, from a patient treated with antithyroid drugs. CDR3 sequence (DNA): TGCGCCAGCAGCTTGATGGGGACCGGTGAAGCTTTCTTT. This codes for CASSLMGTGEAFF.